The entry below gives a single TCR beta chain sequence along with its context. The antigen is undetermined. This sample was taken from a study of T cell responses to AZD1222 COVID-19 vaccine. Produced via immunoSEQ multiplex PCR; TCRdb's table is partial and in-frame only. The sample holds about 79,000 clones; 80% to 90% are singletons and the top ten take 1.3%. Findings and limits, study-wide: White British ancestry dominated among donors, who included more females, and clonal diversity was possibly underestimated. Reportedly, nearly half of unique spike TCRs recognized epitopes outside B.1.351/B.1.1.7 mutations. Spike-specific TCRs gained breadth and depth after people received two AZD1222 doses.

Second-dose intervals near 4 or 12 weeks were combined. CDR3 length: 12 amino acids. The V and J ends lost 4 bases and 10 bases respectively, with 8 bases between them. Germline V gene sequence: CDR1 MDHEN, CDR2 SYDVKM. The rearrangement links TRBV28 to TRBJ1-6; D unresolved. Sequences were derived from peripheral blood, sampled 28 days after the second AZD1222 dose. This TCR came from an adult who received the AZD1222 COVID-19 vaccine. CDR3 coding DNA: TGTGCCAGCAGTTCGGCAGGATCACCCCTCCACTTT. This gives the protein CASSSAGSPLHF.